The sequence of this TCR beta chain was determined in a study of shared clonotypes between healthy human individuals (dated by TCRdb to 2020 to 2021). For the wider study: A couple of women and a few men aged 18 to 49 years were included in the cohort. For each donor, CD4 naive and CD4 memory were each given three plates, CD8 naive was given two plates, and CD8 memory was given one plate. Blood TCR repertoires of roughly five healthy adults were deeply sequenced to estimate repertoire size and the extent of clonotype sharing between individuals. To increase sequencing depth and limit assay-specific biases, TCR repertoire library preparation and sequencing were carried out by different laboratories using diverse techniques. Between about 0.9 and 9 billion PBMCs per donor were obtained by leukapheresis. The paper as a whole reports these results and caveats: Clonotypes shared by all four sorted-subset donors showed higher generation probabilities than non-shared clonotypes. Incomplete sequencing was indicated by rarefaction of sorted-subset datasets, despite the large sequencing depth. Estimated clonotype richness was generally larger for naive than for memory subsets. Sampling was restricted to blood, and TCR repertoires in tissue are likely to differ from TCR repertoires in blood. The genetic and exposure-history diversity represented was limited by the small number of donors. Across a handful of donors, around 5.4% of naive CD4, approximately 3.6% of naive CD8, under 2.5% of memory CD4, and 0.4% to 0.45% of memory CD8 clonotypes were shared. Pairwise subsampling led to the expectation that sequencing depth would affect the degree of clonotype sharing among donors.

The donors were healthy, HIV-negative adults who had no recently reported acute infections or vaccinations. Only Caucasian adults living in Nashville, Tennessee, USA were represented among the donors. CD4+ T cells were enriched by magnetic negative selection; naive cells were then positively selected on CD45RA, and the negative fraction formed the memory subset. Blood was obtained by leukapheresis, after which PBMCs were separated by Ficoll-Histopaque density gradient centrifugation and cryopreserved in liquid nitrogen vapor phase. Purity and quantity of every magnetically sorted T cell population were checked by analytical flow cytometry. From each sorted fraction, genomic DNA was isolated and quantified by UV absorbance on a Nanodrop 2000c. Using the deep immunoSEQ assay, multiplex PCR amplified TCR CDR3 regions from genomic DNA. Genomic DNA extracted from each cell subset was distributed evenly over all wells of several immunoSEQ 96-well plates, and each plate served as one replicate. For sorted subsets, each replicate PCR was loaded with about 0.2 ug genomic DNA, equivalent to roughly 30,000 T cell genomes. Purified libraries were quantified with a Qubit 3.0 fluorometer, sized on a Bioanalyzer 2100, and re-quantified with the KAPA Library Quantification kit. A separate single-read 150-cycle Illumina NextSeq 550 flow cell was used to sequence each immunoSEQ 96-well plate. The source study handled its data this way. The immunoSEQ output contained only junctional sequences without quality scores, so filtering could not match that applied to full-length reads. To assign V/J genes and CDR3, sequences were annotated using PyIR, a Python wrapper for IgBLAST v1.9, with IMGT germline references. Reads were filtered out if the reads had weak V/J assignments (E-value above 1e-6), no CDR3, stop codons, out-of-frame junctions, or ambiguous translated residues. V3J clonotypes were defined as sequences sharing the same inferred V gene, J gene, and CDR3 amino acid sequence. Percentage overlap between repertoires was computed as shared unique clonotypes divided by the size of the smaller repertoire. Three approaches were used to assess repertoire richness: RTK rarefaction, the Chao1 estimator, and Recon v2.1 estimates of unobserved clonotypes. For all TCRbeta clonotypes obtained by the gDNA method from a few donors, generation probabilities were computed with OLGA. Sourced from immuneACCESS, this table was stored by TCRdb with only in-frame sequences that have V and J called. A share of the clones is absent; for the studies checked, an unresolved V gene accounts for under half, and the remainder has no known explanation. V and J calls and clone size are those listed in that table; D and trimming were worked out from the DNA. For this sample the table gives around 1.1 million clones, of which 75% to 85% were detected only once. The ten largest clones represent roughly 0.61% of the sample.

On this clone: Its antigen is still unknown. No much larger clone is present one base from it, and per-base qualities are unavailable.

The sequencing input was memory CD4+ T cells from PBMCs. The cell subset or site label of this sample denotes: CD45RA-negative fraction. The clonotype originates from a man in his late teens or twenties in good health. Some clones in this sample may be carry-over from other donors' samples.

The CDR3 has the sequence CASSESQMPVLRTDTQYF. The DNA sequence reads TGTGCCAGCAGTGAAAGTCAGATGCCCGTCTTACGCACAGATACGCAGTATTTT. The chain is assembled from TRBV6-1 and TRBJ2-3; the D gene identity is not certain. From the cysteine through the phenylalanine, the CDR3 covers 18 amino acids. Here the CDR3 DNA is all that survives: 54 bases in frame from base 1. According to the germline V gene, CDR1 reads MNHNS and CDR2 reads SASEGT. Trimming takes 2 bases from V and 1 base from J, and the germline ends sit 19 bases apart.